These T cell receptor beta chains were read from a single sample in a study of cytomegalovirus exposure and HLA in healthy donors. Clones were read by immunoSEQ multiplex PCR, and TCRdb kept only the in-frame ones, dropping some. Among tens of thousands of clones, 93% were seen once, and the ten largest hold 3.6%. Material: PBMCs. These receptors all come from a woman under 40 in good health and CMV-seronegative. The conserved cysteine and the conserved F or W are not part of the CDR3 here. D genes are given only for firm matches.

v_call	j_call	d_call	cdr3_aa
TRBV30	TRBJ1-3	TRBD1	AWSKDRAGNTIY
TRBV5-1	TRBJ2-1	TRBD2	ASREAGGNNEQF
TRBV4-1	TRBJ1-2	TRBD1	ASSQMRTGGYGYT
TRBV7-6	TRBJ1-2	TRBD1	ASSPGQGHYGYT
TRBV5-4	TRBJ2-3	.	ASSPKSGSSTDTQY
TRBV7-9	TRBJ1-2	TRBD1	ASSSDRGYGYT
TRBV4-2	TRBJ2-2	.	ASSQDRGPLAHGELF
TRBV18	TRBJ1-1	.	ASSPLDRGFLDTEAF
TRBV28	TRBJ1-4	.	ASTDPGTFGEKLF
TRBV19	TRBJ1-2	.	ASSKGLDGYT
TRBV7-9	TRBJ1-5	.	ASSQGIGEWSQPQH
TRBV30	TRBJ1-3	TRBD1	ASPRGDGNTIY
TRBV27	TRBJ2-2	.	ASSFLVANTGELF
TRBV6-5	TRBJ1-6	.	ASSSGLSYNSPLH
TRBV19	TRBJ1-4	TRBD1	ASSDRGRSANEKLF
TRBV6-1	TRBJ2-2	.	ASSPDGERTGELF
TRBV28	TRBJ2-5	.	ASSFGLPPGETQY
TRBV27	TRBJ2-1	TRBD2	ASSSPGTSGSFEQF
TRBV7-6	TRBJ1-2	TRBD1	ASSLALSGTGGANGYT
TRBV5-1	TRBJ1-6	.	ASSLGGANSPLH
TRBV27	TRBJ2-7	TRBD2	ASSWGGVGHYEQY
TRBV29-1	TRBJ2-1	TRBD1	SVGTGGTSNEQF